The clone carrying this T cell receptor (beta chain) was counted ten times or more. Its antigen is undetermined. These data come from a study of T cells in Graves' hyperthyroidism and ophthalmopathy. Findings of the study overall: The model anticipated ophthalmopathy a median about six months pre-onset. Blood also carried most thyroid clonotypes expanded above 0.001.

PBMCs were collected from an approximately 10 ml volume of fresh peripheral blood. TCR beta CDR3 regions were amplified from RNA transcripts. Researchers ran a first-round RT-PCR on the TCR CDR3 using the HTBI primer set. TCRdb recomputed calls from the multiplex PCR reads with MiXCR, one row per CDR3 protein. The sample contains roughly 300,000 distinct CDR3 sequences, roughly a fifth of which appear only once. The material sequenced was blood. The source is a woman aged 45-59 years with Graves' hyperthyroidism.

The CDR3 sequence is CATSRLQGSTEAFF. CDR3 DNA: TGTGCCACCAGCAGATTGCAGGGAAGCACTGAAGCTTTCTTT. The gene calls are TRBV15 and TRBJ1-1; tentative D call: TRBD1 (5 bases). V shed 2 bases and J shed 4 bases, with 11 bases lying between them. CDR1 LNHNV and CDR2 YYDKDF come from the germline V gene (reference sequence). The CDR3 runs 14 residues.